What follows are 14 T cell receptor beta chains derived from one specimen sequenced in a study of control samples from healthy donors and cancer patients. TCRdb keeps only in-frame clones here, not all; method: immunoSEQ multiplex PCR. The table includes around 250,000 clones, over 75% detected once. The sequencing sample was made of PBMCs. These receptors were obtained from a woman aged 60 to 75 with lung cancer.

This clone was detected once. The V gene is TRBV6-5, the J gene TRBJ2-7, with 7 bases matching TRBD2. The CDR3 length is 15 residues. The trim removed 2 bases at V and 4 bases at J, leaving 8 bases unmatched. Germline CDR1 MNHEY, CDR2 SVGAGI. CDR3: CASSYGGRANYEQYF. The CDR3 bases are TGTGCCAGCAGTTACGGTGGGAGGGCCAATTACGAGCAGTACTTC.

The chain uses TRBV19 and TRBJ2-5, with 11 nucleotides matching TRBD2. CDR1 and CDR2 from the germline V gene are LNHDA and SQIVND (reference sequence). This CDR3 is built from 18 residues. V shed 2 bases, J shed 3 bases, and the junction held 11 bases outside the gene matches. DNA of the CDR3: TGTGCCAGTAGTATACGAGGAGCCGGGACTAGCGGTAAAGAGACCCAGTACTTC. Translating it yields CASSIRGAGTSGKETQYF.

The chain has TRBV27 and TRBJ1-2, with D uncertain. CDR1 MNHEY and CDR2 SMNVEV come from the germline V gene (reference sequence). The ends were cut back, 7 bases at V and 8 bases at J, with 23 bases in the middle. The CDR3 runs 15 residues. This CDR3 reads CASTPSGNVGGGYTF. Here the CDR3 DNA reads TGTGCCAGCACCCCCTCGGGGAACGTAGGAGGGGGCTACACCTTC.

The rearrangement links TRBV6-5 to TRBJ1-2, with TRBD1 matching over 9 bases. This CDR3 spans 14 amino acids. The trim removed 6 bases at V and 6 bases at J, leaving 8 bases unmatched. Germline V CDR1 and CDR2: MNHEY, SVGAGI. The CDR3 reads CASRAGTGIHGYTF. CDR3 bases: TGTGCCAGCAGGGCCGGGACAGGGATTCATGGCTACACCTTC.

V gene TRBV6-4 combines with J gene TRBJ2-1; the match to TRBD2 covers 11 bases. V lost 6 bases to trimming and J lost 0 bases; unmatched junction nucleotides: 4. Germline CDR1 is MRHNA and CDR2 is SNTAGT. This CDR3 has 16 amino acids. For the CDR3, the DNA is TGTGCCAGCAGCCAGGGACTAGCGGTCTCCTACAATGAGCAGTTCTTC. Its protein is CASSQGLAVSYNEQFF.

V usage is TRBV24-1 and J usage is TRBJ2-7; 12 nucleotides align to TRBD2. Germline CDR1 and CDR2: KGHDR and SFDVKD. J lost 3 bases, V lost 8 bases, and 7 bases had no gene match. The CDR3 totals 15 residues. CDR3 DNA: TGTGCCACCACACGGACTAGCGGGACAGGCTACGAGCAGTACTTC. Protein sequence: CATTRTSGTGYEQYF.

CDR3 bases: TGTGCCAGCAGCTTAGTGAGGGACAGGGGCTCCTACGAGCAGTACTTC. As protein: CASSLVRDRGSYEQYF. This rearrangement joins TRBV7-2 to TRBJ2-7, with 10 positions matching TRBD1. This CDR3 contains 16 residues. V dropped 1 base and J dropped 0; count of bases not matched to a gene: 3. Germline V gives CDR1 SGHTA, CDR2 FQGNSA.

V gene TRBV5-1 combines with J gene TRBJ2-3; TRBD2 aligns across 14 bases. V was clipped by 3 bases and J by 5 bases; unmatched bases: 8. This CDR3 has 17 amino acids. CDR1 SGHRS and CDR2 YFSETQ come from the germline V gene. For the CDR3, the DNA is TGCGCCAGCAGCTCCAACCCCGGGACTAGCGGGGGAGATACGCAGTATTTT. It yields the protein CASSSNPGTSGGDTQYF.

The rearrangement joins TRBV5-1 to TRBJ1-1, with 8 bases that match TRBD1. CDR1 SGHRS and CDR2 YFSETQ come from the germline V gene. V shed 0 bases, J shed 5 bases, and the junction held 6 bases outside the gene matches. There are 15 residues in the CDR3. CDR3 coding DNA: TGCGCCAGCAGCTTGGGGACAGGGCTCGGGACTGAAGCTTTCTTT. Translation gives CASSLGTGLGTEAFF.

Written as DNA, the CDR3 is TGTGCCAGCAGTTTATATAGGACAGGAGGAACTGAAGCTTTCTTT. This encodes CASSLYRTGGTEAFF. The chain uses TRBV28 and TRBJ1-1; TRBD1 matches at 7 bases. Germline V gene sequence: CDR1 MDHEN, CDR2 SYDVKM. The CDR3 consists of 15 residues. J lost 5 bases, V lost 1 base, and 7 bases had no gene match.

The V and J genes are TRBV6-1 and TRBJ1-1; D perhaps matches TRBD1 (5 bases). V lost 3 bases to trimming and J lost 0 bases, with 14 bases between them. Germline CDR1 is MNHNS and CDR2 is SASEGT. This CDR3 has 16 amino acids. CDR3 protein: CASSDLRGYMNTEAFF. CDR3 DNA sequence: TGTGCCAGCAGTGATCTGAGGGGCTACATGAACACTGAAGCTTTCTTT.

The chain links TRBV9 to TRBJ2-2; D unresolved. This CDR3 comprises 12 residues. The V and J ends lost 0 bases and 9 bases respectively, with 6 bases between them. Germline CDR1 reads SGDLS; CDR2 reads YYNGEE. The CDR3 region is CASSVVGRELFF. Here the CDR3 DNA reads TGTGCCAGCAGCGTAGTGGGCAGGGAGCTGTTTTTT.

V usage is TRBV6-6 and J usage is TRBJ2-1; 11 bases are shared with TRBD1. The junction had 5 bases not matched to a gene; V was cut back by 6 bases and J by 7 bases. This CDR3 has 14 residues. In germline, CDR1 is MNHNY, CDR2 SVGAGI (reference sequence). The CDR3 is CASSPGQGANEQFF. The CDR3 nucleotides are TGTGCCAGCAGCCCTGGACAGGGGGCTAATGAGCAGTTCTTC.

The chain joins TRBV4-1 to TRBJ1-4, with D unresolved. V lost 5 bases to trimming and J lost 3 bases, with 13 bases between them. Germline V gene lookup returns CDR1 MGHRA and CDR2 YSYEKL. The CDR3 consists of 15 residues. The CDR3 nucleotides read TGCGCCAGCAGCGACCGGTCTACAGCTAATGAAAAACTGTTTTTT. It yields the protein CASSDRSTANEKLFF.